The 5 T cell receptor beta chains below come from one sample, sequenced in a study of blood T cells in healthy people across ages. Together with a sample-barcoded 5' primer, a J-beta primer mix was included in a second PCR lasting about 7 to 12 cycles. TCRdb redid the calling of the 5' RACE reads with MiXCR, one entry per CDR3 protein. The sample has approximately 1,700,000 distinct CDR3 sequences, about 39% seen once. Sequencing used blood. These receptors were taken from a human donor in good health.

This chain links TRBV7-2 with TRBJ2-7, with 7 bases identical to TRBD1. Germline values: CDR1 SGHTA, CDR2 FQGNSA. Trimming removed 5 bases from V and 1 base from J; junction bases left unmatched: 5. The CDR3 is 14 residues long. The CDR3 region has the DNA TGTGCCAGCAGCGGGACAGCCTTATCCTACGAGCAGTACTTC. It specifies CASSGTALSYEQYF.

In its sample, this clonotype was seen a few times. This rearrangement joins TRBV6-6 to TRBJ2-1, with D tentatively TRBD1 (6 bases). The CDR3 sequence is 15 residues long. Per the germline V gene, CDR1 is MNHNY and CDR2 is SVGAGI (reference sequence). Trimming took off 7 bases at V and 0 bases at J, with 13 bases between the two ends. As DNA, the CDR3 is TGTGCCAGCACCAGAGACAGGAGCTCCTACAATGAGCAGTTCTTC. This codes for CASTRDRSSYNEQFF.

This chain connects TRBV20-1 to TRBJ2-3; D might be TRBD2 (6 bases). The CDR3 sequence is 13 residues long. Deletions cut 6 bases from V and 4 bases from J, with 14 bases between. CDR1 and CDR2 from the germline V gene are DFQATT and SNEGSKA (reference sequence). The CDR3 DNA follows: TGCAGTGCCAGCAGCGGGCGGGCAGATACGCAGTATTTT. Its translation is CSASSGRADTQYF.

This chain joins TRBV28 and TRBJ2-4, with unresolved D. The end of the DNA fits TRBJ2-7 better, so the J call may be wrong. The CDR3 is 13 amino acids. From germline, CDR1 is MDHEN and CDR2 SYDVKM. The CDR3 loop is CASSRSATYEQYF. CDR3 bases: TGTGCCAGCAGTCGGTCCGCAACCTACGAGCAGTACTTC.

This chain joins TRBV25-1 and TRBJ2-4, with 7 bases that match TRBD2. Judging by the DNA end, TRBJ2-5 fits better; the J call may be wrong. Per the germline V gene, CDR1 is MGHDK and CDR2 is SYGVNS. CDR3 length: 18 amino acids. The CDR3 DNA follows: TGTGCCAGCAGTGAATGGTTTAGGGCGGGGGACGACCAAGAGACCCAGTACTTC. The encoded protein is CASSEWFRAGDDQETQYF.